The next 27 T cell receptor beta chains were all read from a single sample in a study of shared clonotypes between healthy human individuals. Naivety among CD8 cells was defined by CD45RO negativity and positive CCR7 selection, thereby excluding terminally differentiated effector memory CD45RA+ cells. Clones were read by immunoSEQ multiplex PCR, and TCRdb kept only the in-frame ones, dropping some. The sample shows more than 600,000 clones, about 92% of them seen only once. Sequenced sample: naive CD8+ T cells sorted from blood. Receptors originate from a man younger than 40 in good health.

The chain recombines TRBV7-3 with TRBJ2-7, with a possible D match to TRBD2 (7 bases). Germline V gene lookup returns CDR1 SGHTA and CDR2 FQGTGA. This CDR3 contains 14 residues. V lost 5 bases and J 3 bases, leaving 14 bases between the germline ends. The CDR3 nucleotides read TGTGCCAGCAGCCCAGGGGCGGGAGACTACGAGCAGTACTTC. Translation: CASSPGAGDYEQYF. Together with reference TRBV7-3 and TRBJ2-7, the CDR3 gives the full variable domain: GAGVSQTPSNKVTEKGKYVELRCDPISGHTALYWYRQSLGQGPEFLIYFQGTGAADDSGLPNDRFFAVRPEGSVSTLKIQRTERGDSAVYLCASSPGAGDYEQYFGPGTRLTVT.

The rearrangement uses TRBV9 and TRBJ2-1; TRBD2 aligns across 12 bases. Trimming removed 3 bases from V and 8 bases from J; junction bases left unmatched: 12. The CDR3 sequence is 17 residues long. Germline loops: CDR1 SGDLS, CDR2 YYNGEE. CDR3: CASSETLASGRVHEQFF. The CDR3 DNA reads as TGTGCCAGCAGCGAGACCCTGGCTAGCGGGAGGGTCCATGAGCAGTTCTTC.

V is TRBV28 and J is TRBJ1-5, with a tentative D call TRBD1 (5 bases). The germline CDR1 and CDR2 sequences are MDHEN and SYDVKM. Trimming took off 6 bases at V and 4 bases at J, with 19 bases between the two ends. The CDR3 extends over 16 amino acids. The CDR3 spells CASSQPGLGPNQPQHF. In DNA, the CDR3 is TGTGCCAGCAGCCAACCGGGACTGGGGCCTAATCAGCCCCAGCATTTT.

In the case of this clone: Other DNA sequences in the same sample also yield this CDR3. V and J are TRBV14 and TRBJ2-7; D is undetermined. This CDR3 region has 12 residues. In germline, CDR1 is SGHDN, CDR2 FVKESK. Deletions cut 1 base from V and 4 bases from J, with 5 bases between. In DNA, the CDR3 is TGTGCCAGCAGCCAAGCGCCTTACGAGCAGTACTTC. Translated: CASSQAPYEQYF.

This clone was counted between two and nine times. The gene calls are TRBV27 and TRBJ2-7; D perhaps matches TRBD2 (7 bases). With 0 bases removed from V and 5 bases from J, the gap between germline ends came to 14 bases. CDR3 size: 15 residues. Germline values: CDR1 MNHEY, CDR2 SMNVEV (reference sequence). The CDR3 nucleotides are TGTGCCAGCAGTTTATCGAGGGGGGGAAGGAACGAGCAGTACTTC. Translated, it gives CASSLSRGGRNEQYF.

The gene calls are TRBV11-2 and TRBJ2-1, with D unclear. V was cut by 5 bases and J by 5 bases, with 10 bases left in between. Germline V gives CDR1 SGHAT, CDR2 FQNNGV. The CDR3 has 13 amino acids. This CDR3 is CASSLQYNNEQFF. The DNA for the CDR3 is TGTGCCAGCAGCCTACAATATAACAATGAGCAGTTCTTC.

The V and J genes are TRBV9 and TRBJ1-4; D perhaps matches TRBD1 (5 bases). Trimming took 0 bases from V and 7 from J, leaving 16 bases between them. This CDR3 has 16 residues. Germline CDR1 SGDLS, CDR2 YYNGEE. The CDR3 DNA reads TGTGCCAGCAGCGTAGACTCCGTAGGGGTGGGTGAAAAACTGTTTTTT. Translation gives CASSVDSVGVGEKLFF.

The CDR3 DNA sequence: TGTGCCAGCAGCTTAGAAAAGGGACGGATAAACTATGGCTACACCTTC. Translation gives CASSLEKGRINYGYTF. The chain carries TRBV7-9 and TRBJ1-2; TRBD1 is a possible D gene (5 bases). V shed 1 base and J shed 2 bases, with 14 bases lying between them. The germline V gene has CDR1 SEHNR and CDR2 FQNEAQ (reference sequence). CDR3 length equals 16 residues.

This clone was seen a single time. J is TRBJ2-7 and V is TRBV29-1; no reliable D call. The CDR3 is made up of 12 amino acids. The germline CDR1 and CDR2 sequences are SQVTM and ANQGSEA. Between the trimmed V and J ends, which lost 7 bases and 3 bases, there was a span of 13 bases. CDR3 sequence: CSALLGFYEQYF. The CDR3 nucleotides read TGCAGCGCCCTTTTGGGGTTCTACGAGCAGTACTTC.

V gene TRBV19 combines with J gene TRBJ1-5, with 8 bases matching TRBD1. Germline V CDR1 and CDR2: LNHDA, SQIVND (reference sequence). V shed 7 bases, J shed 2 bases, and the junction held 13 bases outside the gene matches. This CDR3 is built from 17 residues. This chain's CDR3 is CASTLFRDRRRNQPQHF. The CDR3 bases are TGTGCCAGTACCCTATTCCGGGACAGGCGACGCAATCAGCCCCAGCATTTT.

Here the CDR3 DNA reads TGCGCCAGCAGCCAAACGGACAGTCACTATGGCTACACCTTC. Amino acid sequence: CASSQTDSHYGYTF. The J gene is TRBJ1-2, the V gene TRBV4-1; tentative D call: TRBD1 (6 bases). This CDR3 has 14 residues. Trimming removed 2 bases from V and 3 bases from J, with 10 bases in between. CDR1 is MGHRA and CDR2 is YSYEKL in the germline V gene.

This chain uses TRBV5-8 with TRBJ2-7; D gene ambiguous. CDR1 and CDR2 from the germline V gene are SGHTS and YDEGEE. This CDR3 region has 13 residues. Trimming took 2 bases from V and 3 from J, leaving 9 bases between them. The CDR3 protein is CASSLENSYEQYF. CDR3 nucleotides: TGTGCCAGCAGCTTAGAAAACAGCTACGAGCAGTACTTC.

As for this clone: In the same sample, other DNA sequences code for this CDR3. The chain combines TRBV19 with TRBJ2-1; D unclear. The V and J ends lost 1 base and 0 bases respectively, with 7 bases between them. CDR3 length: 15 residues. Germline CDR1 and CDR2: LNHDA and SQIVND (reference sequence). CDR3 bases: TGTGCCAGTAGTATAGGCCCAAGCTCCTACAATGAGCAGTTCTTC. Translated: CASSIGPSSYNEQFF. Combining the CDR3 with reference TRBV19 and TRBJ2-1 gives the whole variable domain DGGITQSPKYLFRKEGQNVTLSCEQNLNHDAMYWYRQDPGQGLRLIYYSQIVNDFQKGDIAEGYSVSREKKESFPLTVTSAQKNPTAFYLCASSIGPSSYNEQFFGPGTRLTVL.

This clone appeared a single time. This chain links TRBV7-9 with TRBJ1-1; D not certain. V was shortened by 0 bases and J by 5 bases, with 16 bases between the two germline ends. This CDR3 has 16 residues. CDR1 is SEHNR and CDR2 is FQNEAQ in the germline V gene (reference sequence). The CDR3 bases are TGTGCCAGCAGCTTAGCGGCGGCATCCAGAGGTACTGAAGCTTTCTTT. Translating gives CASSLAAASRGTEAFF.

The chain combines TRBV27 with TRBJ2-3; D possibly uses TRBD1 or TRBD2 (6 bases each). Germline values: CDR1 MNHEY, CDR2 SMNVEV (reference sequence). Trimming shortened V by 6 bases and J by 0 bases, and 10 bases separated the two germline ends. The CDR3 is made up of 14 amino acids. The CDR3 DNA is TGTGCCAGCAGGGGGGCGGGGAGCACAGATACGCAGTATTTT. Translation: CASRGAGSTDTQYF.

The J gene is TRBJ2-7, the V gene TRBV7-8; TRBD2 matches at 8 bases. V was clipped by 5 bases and J by 4 bases; unmatched bases: 13. The CDR3 extends over 16 amino acids. Per germline, CDR1 SGHVS and CDR2 FQNEAQ. The CDR3 reads CASSLDALAGGYEQYF. CDR3 nucleotide sequence: TGTGCCAGCAGCCTCGATGCCCTAGCGGGTGGATACGAGCAGTACTTC.

The chain has TRBV7-6 and TRBJ2-7, with unresolved D. Trimming left V 8 bases short and J 3 bases short, with 14 bases between. CDR1 and CDR2 (germline): SGHVS, FNYEAQ. This CDR3 spans 13 amino acids. The CDR3 is CASAPLRGYEQYF. In DNA, the CDR3 is TGTGCCAGCGCCCCCCTTAGAGGCTACGAGCAGTACTTC.

The chain joins TRBV6-1 to TRBJ2-2; the D is unclear. The germline CDR1 and CDR2 sequences are MNHNS and SASEGT. CDR3 size: 14 residues. V lost 1 base and J lost 6, with 9 bases in between. The CDR3, as DNA: TGTGCCAGCAGTGAAGGCGGTTCGGCCGGGGAGCTGTTTTTT. It codes for CASSEGGSAGELFF.

The chain carries TRBV27 and TRBJ1-4; 9 nucleotides match TRBD1. CDR1 and CDR2 (germline): MNHEY, SMNVEV (reference sequence). The CDR3 runs 18 residues. The J segment lost 8 bases and the V segment lost 4 bases, leaving 17 bases of the junction unmatched. CDR3 DNA: TGTGCCAGCAGTTCCTCCGGGACAGGGAAGGTCTTGGGAGAAAAACTGTTTTTT. This encodes CASSSSGTGKVLGEKLFF. Complete variable domain (other parts from reference TRBV27 and TRBJ1-4): EAQVTQNPRYLITVTGKKLTVTCSQNMNHEYMSWYRQDPGLGLRQIYYSMNVEVTDKGDVPEGYKVSRKEKRNFPLILESPSPNQTSLYFCASSSSGTGKVLGEKLFFGSGTQLSVL.

The chain has TRBV27 and TRBJ2-5, with D possibly TRBD1 on 6 matching bases. Germline CDR1 and CDR2: MNHEY and SMNVEV (reference sequence). V lost 7 bases and J lost 5, with 20 bases in between. The CDR3 runs to 15 residues. The CDR3 sequence is CASTPRAGGWETQYF. The CDR3 DNA reads as TGTGCCAGCACCCCCCGGGCTGGGGGCTGGGAGACCCAGTACTTC.

The chain combines TRBV7-6 with TRBJ2-7, with 7 positions matching TRBD2. The CDR3 length is 19 residues. V dropped 6 bases and J dropped 10; count of bases not matched to a gene: 30. Germline lookup yields CDR1 SGHVS and CDR2 FNYEAQ. The CDR3 reads CASSSHRGEGVGGGGPQYF. The CDR3 DNA sequence: TGTGCCAGCAGTTCCCATCGTGGGGAGGGTGTTGGAGGCGGAGGACCCCAGTACTTC.

The V gene is TRBV27, the J gene TRBJ2-2, with TRBD2 matching 11 bases. The junction had 2 bases not matched to a gene; V was cut back by 4 bases and J by 1 base. CDR3 length: 16 amino acids. CDR1 and CDR2 from the germline V gene are MNHEY and SMNVEV (reference sequence). This chain's CDR3 is CASSSGLAGNTGELFF. In nucleotides, the CDR3 is TGTGCCAGCAGTTCCGGACTAGCGGGGAACACCGGGGAGCTGTTTTTT.

The V gene is TRBV5-1, the J gene TRBJ1-2, with D unclear. This CDR3 region has 13 residues. Trimming took off 0 bases at V and 2 bases at J, with 5 bases between the two ends. Per germline, CDR1 SGHRS and CDR2 YFSETQ. The CDR3 sequence is CASSLDRNYGYTF. The CDR3 DNA reads as TGCGCCAGCAGCTTGGACAGAAACTATGGCTACACCTTC.

The CDR3 DNA sequence: TGTGCCAGCGGGGAGTTGGACGAGCAGTACTTC. Encoded protein: CASGELDEQYF. The V and J genes are TRBV2 and TRBJ2-7; TRBD2 might be the D (5 bases). The germline V gene has CDR1 SNHLY and CDR2 FYNNEI. The CDR3 has 11 amino acids. Deletions cut 8 bases from V and 5 bases from J, with 10 bases between.

The chain couples TRBV6-4 to TRBJ1-4; tentative D call: TRBD1 (6 bases). With 0 bases removed from V and 3 bases from J, the gap between germline ends came to 8 bases. Germline assignment: CDR1 MRHNA and CDR2 SNTAGT. CDR3 length equals 15 residues. CDR3 sequence: CASSDSGGANEKLFF. The DNA for the CDR3 is TGTGCCAGCAGTGACTCGGGGGGCGCTAATGAAAAACTGTTTTTT.

This chain joins TRBV15 and TRBJ1-3; 7 bases agree with TRBD1. The germline gives CDR1 LNHNV, CDR2 YYDKDF (reference sequence). The CDR3 length is 15 residues. Trimming removed 4 bases from V and 4 bases from J; junction bases left unmatched: 7. The CDR3 nucleotides read TGTGCCACCAGCAACGCGACAGGGTCCGGAAACACCATATATTTT. It codes for CATSNATGSGNTIYF.

CDR3 coding DNA: TGTGCCAGCAGTTACTTGGAAGAGGGAATGGACGAGCAGTACTTC. It specifies CASSYLEEGMDEQYF. The chain carries TRBV6-5 and TRBJ2-7, with D tentatively TRBD2 (5 bases). V was shortened by 1 base and J by 5 bases, with 15 bases between the two germline ends. CDR3 size: 15 residues. The germline V gene encodes CDR1 MNHEY and CDR2 SVGAGI.